These 14 T cell receptor beta chains originate from one sample sequenced in a study of T cell changes during pregnancy in multiple sclerosis. Profiled with immunoSEQ multiplex PCR; TCRdb holds only in-frame clones, not every one. This sample has around 74,000 clones, with about 88% found just once. The sample was peripheral blood, taken before pregnancy. The receptors come from a female donor with multiple sclerosis, enrolled in a pregnancy study.

The chain links TRBV28 to TRBJ1-1; maybe TRBD1 (5 bases). The CDR3 has 15 residues. Trimming shortened V by 4 bases and J by 0 bases, and 12 bases separated the two germline ends. Germline CDR1 reads MDHEN; CDR2 reads SYDVKM. For the CDR3, the DNA is TGTGCCAGCAGTTCCGACGGGGGACTGAACACTGAAGCTTTCTTT. Amino acid sequence: CASSSDGGLNTEAFF.

CDR3 nucleotide sequence: TGCGCCAGCAGTGAACGGGACAGGGGGCTTTCGAGCACTGAAGCTTTCTTT. Its protein is CASSERDRGLSSTEAFF. The rearrangement joins TRBV10-2 to TRBJ1-1, with 12 bases lining up with TRBD1. This CDR3 is built from 17 residues. Trimming at V came to 3 bases and at J to 4 bases, leaving 9 bases not matched to a gene. Germline CDR1 reads WSHSY; CDR2 reads SAAADI.

This clone appeared once. The gene calls are TRBV6-1 and TRBJ1-2; D call uncertain. CDR3 size: 13 residues. V gave up 3 bases and J gave up 5 bases, with 10 bases separating them. Germline V gene lookup returns CDR1 MNHNS and CDR2 SASEGT. CDR3 amino acids: CASSEAPSYGYTF. For the CDR3, the DNA is TGTGCCAGCAGTGAGGCCCCATCTTATGGCTACACCTTC.

This CDR3 is CASSLTGGEYNEQFF. Here the CDR3 DNA reads TGTGCCAGCAGCTTAACGGGGGGGGAGTACAATGAGCAGTTCTTC. This chain uses TRBV7-6 with TRBJ2-1; TRBD2 agrees at 8 bases. Germline loops: CDR1 SGHVS, CDR2 FNYEAQ. V lost 2 bases, J lost 4 bases, and 4 bases stayed unmatched. This CDR3 is built from 15 residues.

This chain links TRBV6-1 with TRBJ2-3; tentatively, D is TRBD2 (6 bases). The CDR3 loop spans 15 amino acids. Deletions cut 1 base from V and 2 bases from J, with 10 bases between. CDR1 and CDR2 (germline): MNHNS, SASEGT. The CDR3 here is CASSEGREPTDTQYF. The CDR3 coding sequence is TGTGCCAGCAGTGAAGGGCGGGAACCCACAGATACGCAGTATTTT.

The chain couples TRBV30 to TRBJ1-1; no firm D call. CDR3 length: 11 amino acids. Germline lookup yields CDR1 GTSNPN and CDR2 SVGIG (reference sequence). The V and J ends lost 0 bases and 8 bases respectively, with 7 bases between them. The CDR3 DNA follows: TGTGCCTGGAGTGTACCCGGGGAAGCTTTCTTT. Its protein product is CAWSVPGEAFF.

In this sample, this clone turned up a few times. This chain links TRBV5-1 with TRBJ1-1; D remains unclear. The CDR3 totals 14 residues. The V gene lost 0 bases and the J gene lost 5 bases, with 11 bases spanning the gap. Germline values: CDR1 SGHRS, CDR2 YFSETQ. The CDR3 bases are TGCGCCAGCAGCTTGGCTCGCTGGGCGACTGAAGCTTTCTTT. Translated: CASSLARWATEAFF.

V usage is TRBV7-2 and J usage is TRBJ2-7; weak D call: TRBD2 (5 bases). Trimming removed 1 base at V and 0 bases at J, with 7 bases between. The CDR3 runs to 14 residues. Germline CDR1 SGHTA, CDR2 FQGNSA. The CDR3 DNA reads as TGTGCCAGCAGCTTAGTTGAGGGCTCCTACGAGCAGTACTTC. This sequence encodes CASSLVEGSYEQYF. Using reference TRBV7-2 and TRBJ2-7 for the parts outside the CDR3, the full variable domain is GAGVSQSPSNKVTEKGKDVELRCDPISGHTALYWYRQSLGQGLEFLIYFQGNSAPDKSGLPSDRFSAERTGGSVSTLTIQRTQQEDSAVYLCASSLVEGSYEQYFGPGTRLTVT.

The chain combines TRBV9 with TRBJ1-2; the D is unclear. CDR1 is SGDLS, CDR2 YYNGEE, per germline. This CDR3 comprises 12 residues. V lost 3 bases to trimming and J lost 4 bases, with 7 bases between them. CDR3 nucleotides: TGTGCCAGCAGCGGTACAAGCTATGGCTACACCTTC. This encodes CASSGTSYGYTF.

The CDR3, as DNA: TGTGCCAGCAGTGAAGACAAGCGGGAACGCAATGAGCAGTTCTTC. Translation: CASSEDKRERNEQFF. The V gene is TRBV6-1, the J gene TRBJ2-1; 7 nucleotides agree with TRBD2. This CDR3 has 15 amino acids. Per the germline V gene, CDR1 is MNHNS and CDR2 is SASEGT. J gave up 6 bases and V 1 base, and 6 bases lay outside the gene matches.

This chain's CDR3 is CASREQGNTEAFF. The DNA of the CDR3 is TGTGCCAGCAGGGAACAGGGGAACACTGAAGCTTTCTTT. The chain carries TRBV6-5 and TRBJ1-1; D is possibly TRBD1 (6 bases). This CDR3 contains 13 residues. V lost 6 bases and J 1 base, leaving 9 bases between the germline ends. CDR1 and CDR2 from the germline V gene are MNHEY and SVGAGI.

In this sample, this clone turned up many times. This chain links TRBV30 with TRBJ1-6, with D perhaps TRBD1 (5 bases). This CDR3 has 15 amino acids. V lost 0 bases to trimming and J lost 5 bases, with 11 bases between them. Germline CDR1 is GTSNPN and CDR2 is SVGIG (reference sequence). The chain's CDR3 is CAWSVQEINNSPLHF. The DNA for the CDR3 is TGTGCCTGGAGTGTACAGGAGATTAATAATTCACCCCTCCACTTT.

V is TRBV7-8 and J is TRBJ1-5; D is perhaps TRBD1 (6 bases). This CDR3 spans 13 amino acids. Germline V gene lookup returns CDR1 SGHVS and CDR2 FQNEAQ. V gave up 5 bases and J gave up 6 bases, with 11 bases separating them. CDR3 region: CASSRRGGQPQHF. CDR3 DNA sequence: TGTGCCAGCAGCCGAAGGGGGGGTCAGCCCCAGCATTTT.

This chain links TRBV10-3 with TRBJ1-1; 8 bases are shared with TRBD1. With 6 bases clipped from V and 3 bases from J, the junction kept 9 bases outside the gene matches. Germline CDR1 is ENHRY and CDR2 is SYGVKD. The CDR3 covers 15 residues. CDR3 in DNA: TGTGCCATCAGAAGGACAGGGTCCCCTGACACTGAAGCTTTCTTT. The encoded protein is CAIRRTGSPDTEAFF.